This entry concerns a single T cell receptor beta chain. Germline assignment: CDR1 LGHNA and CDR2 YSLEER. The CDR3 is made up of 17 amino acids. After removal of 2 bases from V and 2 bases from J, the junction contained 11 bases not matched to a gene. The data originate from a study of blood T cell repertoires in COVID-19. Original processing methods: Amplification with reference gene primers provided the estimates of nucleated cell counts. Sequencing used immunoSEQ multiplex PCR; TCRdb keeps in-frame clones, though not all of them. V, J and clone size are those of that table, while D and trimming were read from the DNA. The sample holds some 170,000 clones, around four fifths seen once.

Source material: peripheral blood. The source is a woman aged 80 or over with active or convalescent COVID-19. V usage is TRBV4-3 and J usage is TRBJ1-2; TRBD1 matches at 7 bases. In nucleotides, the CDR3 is TGCGCCAGCAGCCAACCTCAACGGACAGGAGAAAACTATGGCTACACCTTC. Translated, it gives CASSQPQRTGENYGYTF.